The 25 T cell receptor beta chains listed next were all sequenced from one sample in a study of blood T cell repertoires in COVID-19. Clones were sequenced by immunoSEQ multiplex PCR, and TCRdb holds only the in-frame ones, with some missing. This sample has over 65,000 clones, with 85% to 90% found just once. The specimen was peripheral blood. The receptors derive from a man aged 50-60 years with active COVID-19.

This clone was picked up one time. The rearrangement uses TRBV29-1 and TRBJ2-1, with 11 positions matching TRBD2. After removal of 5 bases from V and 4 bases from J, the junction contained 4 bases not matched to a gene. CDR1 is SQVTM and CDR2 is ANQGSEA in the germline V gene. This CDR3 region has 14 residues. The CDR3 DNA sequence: TGCAGCGTTCAGACTAGCGGGAATTACAATGAGCAGTTCTTC. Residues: CSVQTSGNYNEQFF.

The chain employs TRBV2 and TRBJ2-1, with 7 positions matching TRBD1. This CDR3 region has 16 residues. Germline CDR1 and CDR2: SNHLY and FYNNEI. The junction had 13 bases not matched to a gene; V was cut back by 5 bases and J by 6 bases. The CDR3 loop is CASSKTTGVTSNEQFF. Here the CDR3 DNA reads TGTGCCAGCAGTAAGACAACAGGGGTAACGAGCAATGAGCAGTTCTTC. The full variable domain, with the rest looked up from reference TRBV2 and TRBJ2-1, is EPEVTQTPSHQVTQMGQEVILRCVPISNHLYFYWYRQILGQKVEFLVSFYNNEISEKSEIFDDQFSVERPDGSNFTLKIRSTKLEDSAMYFCASSKTTGVTSNEQFFGPGTRLTVL.

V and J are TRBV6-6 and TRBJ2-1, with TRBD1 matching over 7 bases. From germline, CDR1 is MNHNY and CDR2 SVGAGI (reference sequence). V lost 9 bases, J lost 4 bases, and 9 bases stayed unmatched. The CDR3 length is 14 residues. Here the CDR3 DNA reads TGTGCCAGTAACTCCGGGACAGAGTACAATGAGCAGTTCTTC. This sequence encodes CASNSGTEYNEQFF.

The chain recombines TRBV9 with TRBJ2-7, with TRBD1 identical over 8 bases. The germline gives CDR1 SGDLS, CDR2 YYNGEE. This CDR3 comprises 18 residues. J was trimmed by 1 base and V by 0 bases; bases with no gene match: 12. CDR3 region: CASSVDDRGFLTSYEQYF. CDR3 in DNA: TGTGCCAGCAGCGTAGACGACAGGGGCTTCCTCACTTCCTACGAGCAGTACTTC.

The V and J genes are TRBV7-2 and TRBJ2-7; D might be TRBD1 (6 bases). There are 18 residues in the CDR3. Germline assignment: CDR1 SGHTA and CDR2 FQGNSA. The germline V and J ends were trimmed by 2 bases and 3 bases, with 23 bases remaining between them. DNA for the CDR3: TGTGCCAGCAGCTTATTGTTGGTGGGGGCGCCATCTTTCTACGAGCAGTACTTC. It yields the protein CASSLLLVGAPSFYEQYF. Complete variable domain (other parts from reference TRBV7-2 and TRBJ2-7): GAGVSQSPSNKVTEKGKDVELRCDPISGHTALYWYRQSLGQGLEFLIYFQGNSAPDKSGLPSDRFSAERTGGSVSTLTIQRTQQEDSAVYLCASSLLLVGAPSFYEQYFGPGTRLTVT.

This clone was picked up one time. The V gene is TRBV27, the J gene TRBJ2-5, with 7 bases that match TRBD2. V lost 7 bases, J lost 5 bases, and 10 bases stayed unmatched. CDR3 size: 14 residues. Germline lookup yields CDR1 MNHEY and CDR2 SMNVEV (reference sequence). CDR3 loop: CASTREGPWETQYF. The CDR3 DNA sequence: TGTGCCAGCACCAGGGAGGGCCCGTGGGAGACCCAGTACTTC.

The CDR3 nucleotides are TGTGCCAGCAGTGACAGGGGGACTAGCGGGTCGGATGAGCAGTTCTTC. Protein: CASSDRGTSGSDEQFF. The chain carries TRBV6-4 and TRBJ2-1, with 12 bases identical to TRBD2. V trimming: 2 bases; J trimming: 8 bases; junction bases outside the gene matches: 7. The CDR3 extends over 16 amino acids. Germline loops: CDR1 MRHNA, CDR2 SNTAGT.

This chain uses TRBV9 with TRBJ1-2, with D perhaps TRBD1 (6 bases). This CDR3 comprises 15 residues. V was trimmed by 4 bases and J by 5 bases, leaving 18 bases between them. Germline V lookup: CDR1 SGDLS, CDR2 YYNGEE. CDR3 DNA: TGTGCCAGCAGCCCATCCCCGGACAGCGCGTATGGCTACACCTTC. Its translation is CASSPSPDSAYGYTF.

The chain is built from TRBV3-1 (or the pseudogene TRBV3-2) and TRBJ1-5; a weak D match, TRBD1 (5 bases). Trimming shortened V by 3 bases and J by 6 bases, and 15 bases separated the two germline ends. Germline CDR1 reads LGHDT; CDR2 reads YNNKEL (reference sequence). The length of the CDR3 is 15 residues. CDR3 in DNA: TGTGCCAGCAGCCACCCCTGGGGGGTTTGTCAGCCCCAGCATTTT. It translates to CASSHPWGVCQPQHF.

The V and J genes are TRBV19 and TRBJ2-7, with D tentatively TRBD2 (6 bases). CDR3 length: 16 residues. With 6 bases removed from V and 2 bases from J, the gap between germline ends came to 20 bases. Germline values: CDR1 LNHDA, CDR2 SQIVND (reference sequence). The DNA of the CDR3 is TGTGCCAGTAGCCCTTCGAGGGCTAGCGTTACCTACGAGCAGTACTTC. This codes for CASSPSRASVTYEQYF.

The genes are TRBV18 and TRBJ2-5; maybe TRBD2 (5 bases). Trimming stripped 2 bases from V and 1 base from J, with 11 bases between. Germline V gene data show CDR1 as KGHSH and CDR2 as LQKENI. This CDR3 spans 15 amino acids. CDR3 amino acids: CASSPTPGFQETQYF. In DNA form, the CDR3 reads TGTGCCAGCTCACCAACCCCGGGATTCCAAGAGACCCAGTACTTC.

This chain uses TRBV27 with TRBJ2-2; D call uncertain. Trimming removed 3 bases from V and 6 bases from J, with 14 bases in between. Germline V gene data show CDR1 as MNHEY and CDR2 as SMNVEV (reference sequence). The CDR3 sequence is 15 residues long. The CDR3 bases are TGTGCCAGCAGTTTGGCCAGGAACCTCGCCGGGGAGCTGTTTTTT. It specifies CASSLARNLAGELFF.

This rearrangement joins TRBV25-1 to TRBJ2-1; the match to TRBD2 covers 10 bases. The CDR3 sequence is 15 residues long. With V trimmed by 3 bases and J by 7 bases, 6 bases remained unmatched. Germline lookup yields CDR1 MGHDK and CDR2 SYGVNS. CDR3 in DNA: TGTGCCAGCAGTGACCCGGGACTAGCGTCAAATGAGCAGTTCTTC. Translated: CASSDPGLASNEQFF.

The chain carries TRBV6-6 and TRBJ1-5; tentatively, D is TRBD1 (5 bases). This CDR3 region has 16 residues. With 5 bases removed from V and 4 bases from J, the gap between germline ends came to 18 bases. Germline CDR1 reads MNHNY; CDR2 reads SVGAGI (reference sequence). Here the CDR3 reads CASSQIQVIGNQPQHF. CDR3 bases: TGTGCCAGCAGTCAAATACAGGTAATCGGAAATCAGCCCCAGCATTTT.

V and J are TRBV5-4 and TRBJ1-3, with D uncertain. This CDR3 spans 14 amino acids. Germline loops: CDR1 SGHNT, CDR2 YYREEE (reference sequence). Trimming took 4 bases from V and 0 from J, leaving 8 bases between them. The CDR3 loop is CASSGQNSGNTIYF. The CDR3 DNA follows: TGTGCCAGCAGCGGGCAGAACTCTGGAAACACCATATATTTT.

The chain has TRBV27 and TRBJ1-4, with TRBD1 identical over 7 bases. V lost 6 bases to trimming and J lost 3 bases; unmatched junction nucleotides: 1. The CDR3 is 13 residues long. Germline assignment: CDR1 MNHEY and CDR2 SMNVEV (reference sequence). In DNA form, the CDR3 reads TGTGCCAGCAGCGGACAGGCTAATGAAAAACTGTTTTTT. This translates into CASSGQANEKLFF.

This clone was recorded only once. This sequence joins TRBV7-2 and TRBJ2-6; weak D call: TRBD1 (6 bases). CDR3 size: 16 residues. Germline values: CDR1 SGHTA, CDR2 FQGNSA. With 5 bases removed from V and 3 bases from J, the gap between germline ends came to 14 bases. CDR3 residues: CASSPRQVHGANVLTF. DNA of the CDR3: TGTGCCAGCAGCCCGCGACAGGTTCATGGGGCCAACGTCCTGACTTTC. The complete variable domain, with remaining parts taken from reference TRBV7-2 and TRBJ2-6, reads GAGVSQSPSNKVTEKGKDVELRCDPISGHTALYWYRQSLGQGLEFLIYFQGNSAPDKSGLPSDRFSAERTGGSVSTLTIQRTQQEDSAVYLCASSPRQVHGANVLTFGAGSRLTVL.

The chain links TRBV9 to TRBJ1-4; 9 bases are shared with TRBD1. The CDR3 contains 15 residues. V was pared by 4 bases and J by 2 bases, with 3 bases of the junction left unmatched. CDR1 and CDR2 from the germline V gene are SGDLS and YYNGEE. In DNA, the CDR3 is TGTGCCAGCAGCCCGGGACAGGGTACTAATGAAAAACTGTTTTTT. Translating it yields CASSPGQGTNEKLFF.

The chain's CDR3 is CASSRDFVLRPNTEAFF. The CDR3 bases are TGTGCCAGCAGCCGCGATTTTGTCCTCCGCCCGAACACTGAAGCTTTCTTT. The chain recombines TRBV27 with TRBJ1-1, with unresolved D. The CDR3 runs to 17 residues. Trimming cost V 6 bases and J 1 base, with 21 bases left between them. CDR1 is MNHEY, CDR2 SMNVEV, per germline (reference sequence).

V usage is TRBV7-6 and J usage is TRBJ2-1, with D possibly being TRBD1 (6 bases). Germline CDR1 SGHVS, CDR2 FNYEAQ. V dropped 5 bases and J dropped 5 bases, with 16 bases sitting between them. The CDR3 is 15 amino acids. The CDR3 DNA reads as TGTGCCAGCAGCCAGGGGCGGAGCCATAACAATGAGCAGTTCTTC. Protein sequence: CASSQGRSHNNEQFF.

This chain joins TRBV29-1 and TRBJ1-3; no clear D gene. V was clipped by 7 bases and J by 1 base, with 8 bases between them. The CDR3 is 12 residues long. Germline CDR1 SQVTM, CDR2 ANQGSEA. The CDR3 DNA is TGCAGCGCCACGAGTTCTGGAAACACCATATATTTT. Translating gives CSATSSGNTIYF.

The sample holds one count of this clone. CDR3 sequence reads: CASSPLGLAISTDTQYF. CDR3 DNA: TGTGCCAGCAGTCCCCTAGGACTAGCGATCAGCACAGATACGCAGTATTTT. This chain connects TRBV28 to TRBJ2-3, with 9 bases lining up with TRBD2. The CDR3 totals 17 residues. In germline, CDR1 is MDHEN, CDR2 SYDVKM. The V gene end was trimmed by 5 bases and the J gene end by 0 bases; junction bases not matched to a gene: 9.

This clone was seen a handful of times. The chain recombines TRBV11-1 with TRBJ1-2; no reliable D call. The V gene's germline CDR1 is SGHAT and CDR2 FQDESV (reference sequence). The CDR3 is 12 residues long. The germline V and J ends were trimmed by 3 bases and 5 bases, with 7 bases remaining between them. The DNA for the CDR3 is TGTGCCAGCAGCTTCACGGGGTATGGCTACACCTTC. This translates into CASSFTGYGYTF.

The CDR3 here is CASSLAGQVRTEAFF. CDR3 nucleotides: TGCGCCAGCAGCTTGGCGGGACAGGTAAGGACTGAAGCTTTCTTT. The rearrangement joins TRBV5-1 to TRBJ1-1, with 8 bases aligning to TRBD1. This CDR3 is built from 15 residues. CDR1 is SGHRS and CDR2 is YFSETQ in the germline V gene. With V trimmed by 0 bases and J by 5 bases, 6 bases remained unmatched.

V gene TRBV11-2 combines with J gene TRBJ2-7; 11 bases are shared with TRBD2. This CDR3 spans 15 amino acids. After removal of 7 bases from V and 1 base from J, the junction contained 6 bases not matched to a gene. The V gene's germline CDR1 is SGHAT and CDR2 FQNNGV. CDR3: CASTNRLAGSYEQYF. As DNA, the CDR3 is TGTGCCAGCACCAACCGACTAGCGGGATCCTACGAGCAGTACTTC.